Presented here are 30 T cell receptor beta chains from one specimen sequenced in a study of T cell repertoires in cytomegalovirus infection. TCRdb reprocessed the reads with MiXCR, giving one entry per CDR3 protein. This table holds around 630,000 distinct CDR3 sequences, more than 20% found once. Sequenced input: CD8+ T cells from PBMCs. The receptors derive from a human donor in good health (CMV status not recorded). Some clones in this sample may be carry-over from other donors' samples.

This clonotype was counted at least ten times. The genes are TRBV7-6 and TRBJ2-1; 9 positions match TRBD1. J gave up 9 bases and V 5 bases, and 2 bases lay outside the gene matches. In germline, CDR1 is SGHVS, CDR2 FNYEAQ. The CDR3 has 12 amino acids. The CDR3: CASSQDRGEQFF. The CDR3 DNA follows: TGTGCCAGCAGCCAGGACAGGGGTGAGCAGTTCTTC. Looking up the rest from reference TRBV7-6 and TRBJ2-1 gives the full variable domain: GAGVSQSPRYKVTKRGQDVALRCDPISGHVSLYWYRQALGQGPEFLTYFNYEAQQDKSGLPNDRFSAERPEGSISTLTIQRTEQRDSAMYRCASSQDRGEQFFGPGTRLTVL.

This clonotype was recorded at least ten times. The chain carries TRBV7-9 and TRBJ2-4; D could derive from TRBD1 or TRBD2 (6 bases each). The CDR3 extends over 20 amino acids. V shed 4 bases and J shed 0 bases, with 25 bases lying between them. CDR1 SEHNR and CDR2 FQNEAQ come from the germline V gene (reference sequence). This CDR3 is CASSSLVQGTQPIAKNIQYF. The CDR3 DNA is TGTGCCAGCAGCTCCCTCGTTCAGGGGACTCAACCAATAGCCAAAAACATTCAGTACTTC.

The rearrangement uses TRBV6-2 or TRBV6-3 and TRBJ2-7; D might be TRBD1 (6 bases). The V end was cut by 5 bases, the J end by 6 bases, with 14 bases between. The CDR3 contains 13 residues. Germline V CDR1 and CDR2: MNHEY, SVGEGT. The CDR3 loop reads CASSPQGRVEQYV. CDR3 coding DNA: TGTGCCAGCAGTCCCCAGGGGCGAGTCGAGCAGTACGTC.

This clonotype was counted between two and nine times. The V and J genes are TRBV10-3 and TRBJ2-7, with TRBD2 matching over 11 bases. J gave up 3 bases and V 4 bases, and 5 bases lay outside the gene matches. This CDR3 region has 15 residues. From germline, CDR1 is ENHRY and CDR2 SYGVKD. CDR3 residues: CAISVELAGGYEQYF. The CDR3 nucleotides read TGTGCCATCAGTGTGGAGCTAGCGGGGGGCTACGAGCAGTACTTC.

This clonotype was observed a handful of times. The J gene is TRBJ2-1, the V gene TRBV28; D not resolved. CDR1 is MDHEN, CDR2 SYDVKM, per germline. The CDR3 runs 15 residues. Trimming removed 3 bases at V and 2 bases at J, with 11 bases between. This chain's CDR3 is CASSLTERAYNEQFF. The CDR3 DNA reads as TGTGCCAGCAGTTTGACGGAAAGGGCCTACAATGAGCAGTTCTTC.

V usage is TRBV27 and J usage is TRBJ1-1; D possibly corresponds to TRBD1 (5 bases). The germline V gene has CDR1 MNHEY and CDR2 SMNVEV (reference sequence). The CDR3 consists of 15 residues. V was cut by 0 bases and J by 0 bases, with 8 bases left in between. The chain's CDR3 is CASSLSGDLNTEAFF. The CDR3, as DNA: TGTGCCAGCAGTTTATCAGGGGACCTGAACACTGAAGCTTTCTTT.

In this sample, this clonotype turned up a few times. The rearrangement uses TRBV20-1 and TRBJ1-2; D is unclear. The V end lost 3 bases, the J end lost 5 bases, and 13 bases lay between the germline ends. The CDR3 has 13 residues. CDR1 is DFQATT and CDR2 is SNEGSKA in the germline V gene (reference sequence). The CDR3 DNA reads TGCAGTGCTAGCCCCGCAGTAGTTTATGGCTACACCTTC. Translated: CSASPAVVYGYTF.

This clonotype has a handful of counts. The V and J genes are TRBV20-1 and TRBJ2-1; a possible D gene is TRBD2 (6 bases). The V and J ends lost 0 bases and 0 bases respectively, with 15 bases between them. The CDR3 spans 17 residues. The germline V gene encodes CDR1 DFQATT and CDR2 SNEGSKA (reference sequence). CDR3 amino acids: CSARDRDSESSYNEQFF. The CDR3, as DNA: TGCAGTGCTAGAGATCGGGACTCCGAGAGCTCCTACAATGAGCAGTTCTTC.

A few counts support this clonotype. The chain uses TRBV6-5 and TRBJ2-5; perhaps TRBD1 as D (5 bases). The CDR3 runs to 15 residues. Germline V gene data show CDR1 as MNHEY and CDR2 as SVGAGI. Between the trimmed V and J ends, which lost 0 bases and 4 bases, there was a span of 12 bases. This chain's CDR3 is CASSYSQGLGETQYF. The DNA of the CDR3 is TGTGCCAGCAGTTACTCGCAGGGTCTGGGAGAGACCCAGTACTTC.

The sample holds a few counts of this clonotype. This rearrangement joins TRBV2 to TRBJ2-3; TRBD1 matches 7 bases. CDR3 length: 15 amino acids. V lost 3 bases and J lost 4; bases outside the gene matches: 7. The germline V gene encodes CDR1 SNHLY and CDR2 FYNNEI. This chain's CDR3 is CASSDPGQASDTQYF. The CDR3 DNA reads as TGTGCCAGCAGTGATCCTGGACAGGCATCAGATACGCAGTATTTT.

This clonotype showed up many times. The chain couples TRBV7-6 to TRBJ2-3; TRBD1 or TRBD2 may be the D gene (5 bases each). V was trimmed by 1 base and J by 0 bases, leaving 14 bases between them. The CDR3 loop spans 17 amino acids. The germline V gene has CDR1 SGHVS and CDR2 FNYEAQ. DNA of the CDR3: TGTGCCAGCAGCTTAGAAGGGACCCCAGCTAGCACAGATACGCAGTATTTT. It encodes CASSLEGTPASTDTQYF.

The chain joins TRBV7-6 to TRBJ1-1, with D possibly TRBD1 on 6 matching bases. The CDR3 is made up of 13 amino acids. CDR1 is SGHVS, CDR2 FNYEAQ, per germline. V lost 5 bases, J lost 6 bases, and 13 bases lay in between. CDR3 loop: CASSTDRIAEAFF. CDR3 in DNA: TGTGCCAGCAGCACCGACAGGATCGCTGAAGCTTTCTTT.

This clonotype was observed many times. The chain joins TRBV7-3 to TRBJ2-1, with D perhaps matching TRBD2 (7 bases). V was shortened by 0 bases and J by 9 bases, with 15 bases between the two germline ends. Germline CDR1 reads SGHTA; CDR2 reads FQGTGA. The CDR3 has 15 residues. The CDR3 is CASSLTLGGEGEQFF. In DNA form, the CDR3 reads TGTGCCAGCAGCTTAACGTTAGGGGGGGAGGGTGAGCAGTTCTTC.

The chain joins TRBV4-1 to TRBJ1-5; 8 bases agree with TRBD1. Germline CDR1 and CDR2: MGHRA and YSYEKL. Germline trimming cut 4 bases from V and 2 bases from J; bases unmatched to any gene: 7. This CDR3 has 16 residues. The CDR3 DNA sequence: TGCGCCAGCAGCCGTTTCGGGACAGGAGGCAATCAGCCCCAGCATTTT. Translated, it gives CASSRFGTGGNQPQHF.

The DNA for the CDR3 is TGTGCCAGTAGTACCCTCGACGACAGGGGGCTCCGCTATGGCTACACCTTC. It translates to CASSTLDDRGLRYGYTF. This chain links TRBV19 with TRBJ1-2, with 10 bases lining up with TRBD1. CDR1 is LNHDA and CDR2 is SQIVND in the germline V gene (reference sequence). This CDR3 contains 17 residues. V shed 4 bases and J 4 bases; nucleotides not matched to a gene: 12.

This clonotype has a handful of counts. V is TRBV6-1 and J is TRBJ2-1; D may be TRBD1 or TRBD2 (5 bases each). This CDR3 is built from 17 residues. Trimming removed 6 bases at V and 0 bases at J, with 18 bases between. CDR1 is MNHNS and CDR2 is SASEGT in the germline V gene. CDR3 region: CASSLSLGDHSYNEQFF. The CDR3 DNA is TGTGCCAGCAGCCTCAGTCTCGGGGACCACTCCTACAATGAGCAGTTCTTC.

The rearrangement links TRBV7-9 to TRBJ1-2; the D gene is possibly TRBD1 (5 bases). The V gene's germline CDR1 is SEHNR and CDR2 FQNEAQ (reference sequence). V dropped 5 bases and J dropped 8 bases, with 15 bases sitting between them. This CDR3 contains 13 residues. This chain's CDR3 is CASSLSSGDGYTF. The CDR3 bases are TGTGCCAGCAGCCTAAGTTCGGGGGACGGCTACACCTTC.

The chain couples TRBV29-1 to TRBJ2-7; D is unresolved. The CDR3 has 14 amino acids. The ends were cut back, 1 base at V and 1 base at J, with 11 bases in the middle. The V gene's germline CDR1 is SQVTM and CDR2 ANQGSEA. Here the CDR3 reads CSVEVGTSSYEQYF. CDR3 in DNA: TGCAGCGTTGAAGTTGGTACGTCTTCCTACGAGCAGTACTTC.

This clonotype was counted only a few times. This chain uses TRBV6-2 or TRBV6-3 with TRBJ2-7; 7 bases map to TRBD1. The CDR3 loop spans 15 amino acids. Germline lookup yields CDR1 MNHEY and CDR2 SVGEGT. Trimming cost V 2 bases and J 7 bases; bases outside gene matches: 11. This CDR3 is CASSYARGSLGEQYV. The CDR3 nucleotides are TGTGCCAGCAGTTACGCCAGGGGGTCATTGGGAGAGCAGTACGTC.

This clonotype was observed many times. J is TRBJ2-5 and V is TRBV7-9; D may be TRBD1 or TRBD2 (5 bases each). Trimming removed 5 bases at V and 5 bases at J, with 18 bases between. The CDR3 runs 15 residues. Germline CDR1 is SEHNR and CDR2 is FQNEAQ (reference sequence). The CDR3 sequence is CASSHRTRDPETQYF. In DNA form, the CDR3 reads TGTGCCAGCAGCCATCGCACCCGGGACCCGGAGACCCAGTACTTC.

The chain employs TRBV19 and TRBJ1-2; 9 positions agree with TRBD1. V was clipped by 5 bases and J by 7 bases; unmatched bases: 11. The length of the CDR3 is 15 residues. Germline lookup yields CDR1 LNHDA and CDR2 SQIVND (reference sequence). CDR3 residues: CASSPGQGKTPGYTF. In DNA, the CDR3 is TGTGCCAGTAGTCCGGGACAGGGAAAAACACCTGGCTACACCTTC.

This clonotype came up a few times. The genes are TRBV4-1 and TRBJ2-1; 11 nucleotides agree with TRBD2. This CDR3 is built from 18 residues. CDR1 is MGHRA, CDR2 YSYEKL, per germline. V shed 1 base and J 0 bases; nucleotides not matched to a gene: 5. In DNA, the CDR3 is TGCGCCAGCAGCCAAGCACTAGCGGGGGAAAGCTCCTACAATGAGCAGTTCTTC. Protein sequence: CASSQALAGESSYNEQFF.

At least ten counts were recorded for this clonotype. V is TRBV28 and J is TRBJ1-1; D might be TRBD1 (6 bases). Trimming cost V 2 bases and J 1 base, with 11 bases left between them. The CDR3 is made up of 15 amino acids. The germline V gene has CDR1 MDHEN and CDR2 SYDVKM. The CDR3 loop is CASSLLDRPNTEAFF. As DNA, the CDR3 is TGTGCCAGCAGTTTACTGGACAGACCGAACACTGAAGCTTTCTTT.

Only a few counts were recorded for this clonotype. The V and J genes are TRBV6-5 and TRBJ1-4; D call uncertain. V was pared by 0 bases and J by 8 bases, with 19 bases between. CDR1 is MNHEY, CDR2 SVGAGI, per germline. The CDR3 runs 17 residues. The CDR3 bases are TGTGCCAGCAGTTACTCGGTTCAGGCACTAAAAGGGGAAAAACTGTTTTTT. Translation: CASSYSVQALKGEKLFF.

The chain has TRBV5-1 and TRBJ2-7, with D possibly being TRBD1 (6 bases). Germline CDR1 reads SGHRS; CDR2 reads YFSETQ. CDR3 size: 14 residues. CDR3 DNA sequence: TGCGCCAGCAGCTTGACGGACAGCTCCTACAAGCAGTACGTC. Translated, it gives CASSLTDSSYKQYV.

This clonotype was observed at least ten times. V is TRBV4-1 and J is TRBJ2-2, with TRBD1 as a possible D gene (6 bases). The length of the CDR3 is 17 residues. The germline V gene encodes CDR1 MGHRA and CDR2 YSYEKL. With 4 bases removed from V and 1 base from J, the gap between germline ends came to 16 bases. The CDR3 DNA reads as TGCGCCAGCAGCCCTGACCCGGGACAAGGGAACACCGGGGAGCTGTTTTTT. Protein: CASSPDPGQGNTGELFF.

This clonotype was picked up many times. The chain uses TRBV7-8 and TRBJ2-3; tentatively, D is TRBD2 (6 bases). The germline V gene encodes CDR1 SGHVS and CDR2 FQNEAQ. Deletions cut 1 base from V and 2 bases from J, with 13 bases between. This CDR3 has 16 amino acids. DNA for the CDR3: TGTGCCAGCAGCTTAGATACTAGCTTACCCACAGATACGCAGTATTTT. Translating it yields CASSLDTSLPTDTQYF. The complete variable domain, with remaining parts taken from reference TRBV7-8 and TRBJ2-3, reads GAGVSQSPRYKVAKRGQDVALRCDPISGHVSLFWYQQALGQGPEFLTYFQNEAQLDKSGLPSDRFFAERPEGSVSTLKIQRTQQEDSAVYLCASSLDTSLPTDTQYFGPGTRLTVL.

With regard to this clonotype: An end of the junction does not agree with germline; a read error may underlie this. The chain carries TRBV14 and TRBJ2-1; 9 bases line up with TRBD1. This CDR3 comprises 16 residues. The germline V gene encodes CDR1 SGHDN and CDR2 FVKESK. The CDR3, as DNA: TGTGCCTGCAGTCGTCCGGGACAGGGAAGCTACAATGAGCAGTTCTTC. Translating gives CACSRPGQGSYNEQFF.

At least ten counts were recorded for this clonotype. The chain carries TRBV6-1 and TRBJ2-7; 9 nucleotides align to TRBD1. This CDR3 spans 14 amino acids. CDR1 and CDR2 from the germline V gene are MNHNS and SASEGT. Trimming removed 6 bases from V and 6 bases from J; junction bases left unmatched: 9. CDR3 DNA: TGTGCCAGCAGCCCGGGACAGGGCTACATCGAGCAGTACTTC. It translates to CASSPGQGYIEQYF.

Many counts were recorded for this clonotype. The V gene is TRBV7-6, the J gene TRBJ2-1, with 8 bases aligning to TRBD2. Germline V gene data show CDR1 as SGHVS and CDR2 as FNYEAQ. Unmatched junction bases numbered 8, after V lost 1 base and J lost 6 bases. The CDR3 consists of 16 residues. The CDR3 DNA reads TGTGCCAGCAGCTTAGAATCGGGACTAGGGGCCAATGAGCAGTTCTTC. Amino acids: CASSLESGLGANEQFF. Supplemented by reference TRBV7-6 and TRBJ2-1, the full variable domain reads GAGVSQSPRYKVTKRGQDVALRCDPISGHVSLYWYRQALGQGPEFLTYFNYEAQQDKSGLPNDRFSAERPEGSISTLTIQRTEQRDSAMYRCASSLESGLGANEQFFGPGTRLTVL.